This TCR beta chain was recovered during a study of T cells in tuberculosis. Overall study context: This South African cohort compared adolescents with or without latent tuberculosis against adults with active tuberculosis. Whole-study findings and limits: Cases with active tuberculosis were adults, while controls were adolescents. A GMM-specific repertoire classifier reached 75% to 90% accuracy, AUROC 0.85 to 0.95. Active tuberculosis patients had shorter CDR3-alpha; the beta difference was nonsignificant.

Unmatched junction bases numbered 2, after V lost 1 base and J lost 7 bases. Looked up from germline, CDR1 is SGHTA and CDR2 is FQGNSA. The CDR3 runs to 13 residues. Sequencing used immunoSEQ multiplex PCR; TCRdb keeps in-frame clones, though not all of them. This sample has over 30,000 clones; 97% occur once, and the top ten carry roughly 6.2%. About this clone itself: Its antigen is still unknown.

The sequencing sample was made of PBMCs. The rearrangement joins TRBV7-2 to TRBJ1-1; 8 bases are shared with TRBD1. The sequence derives from a donor aged 10-35 years with latent tuberculosis or without tuberculosis infection. This CDR3 is CASSLGTGLEAFF. In DNA, the CDR3 is TGTGCCAGCAGCTTAGGGACAGGGCTTGAAGCTTTCTTT. Full variable domain (remainder filled in from reference TRBV7-2 and TRBJ1-1): GAGVSQSPSNKVTEKGKDVELRCDPISGHTALYWYRQSLGQGLEFLIYFQGNSAPDKSGLPSDRFSAERTGGSVSTLTIQRTQQEDSAVYLCASSLGTGLEAFFGQGTRLTVV.